This TCR beta chain was found in a study of beta chain features in type 1 diabetes. Across the whole study: Healthy donors, compared against patients, showed similar age, gender and cell yields. General study findings and limits: The similarity of naive, central memory and Treg TCRB repertoires appeared greater among patients than among healthy donors. The study left unresolved whether HLA type influences TCRB rearrangement. People with Type 1 diabetes carried modestly yet significantly shorter TCRB CDR3s in all four CD4+ subsets.

It was one heparinised blood draw, averaging about 0.12 L, that each donor gave. Only a few counts were recorded for this clone. Its antigen is unknown. The same CDR3 arises from other DNA sequences in this sample as well. Expressed TCRB transcripts were sequenced because the entire RNA isolate underwent reverse transcription. Data came from immunoSEQ multiplex PCR; TCRdb stores just in-frame clones and leaves some out. The data show 630,000 or so clones, with over 13% seen just once and 0.035% to 0.04% held by the top ten. Sequencing was done on a sample of naive CD4+ T cells from blood. The source is a young man with type 1 diabetes.

The CDR3, as DNA: TGTGCCAGCAGTTTGGGGGGCGAGCAGTACTTC. It is translated as CASSLGGEQYF. The chain links TRBV27 to TRBJ2-7; TRBD2 is a possible D gene (6 bases). CDR3 size: 11 residues. Trimming took 3 bases from V and 6 from J, leaving 6 bases between them. CDR1 MNHEY and CDR2 SMNVEV come from the germline V gene (reference sequence).